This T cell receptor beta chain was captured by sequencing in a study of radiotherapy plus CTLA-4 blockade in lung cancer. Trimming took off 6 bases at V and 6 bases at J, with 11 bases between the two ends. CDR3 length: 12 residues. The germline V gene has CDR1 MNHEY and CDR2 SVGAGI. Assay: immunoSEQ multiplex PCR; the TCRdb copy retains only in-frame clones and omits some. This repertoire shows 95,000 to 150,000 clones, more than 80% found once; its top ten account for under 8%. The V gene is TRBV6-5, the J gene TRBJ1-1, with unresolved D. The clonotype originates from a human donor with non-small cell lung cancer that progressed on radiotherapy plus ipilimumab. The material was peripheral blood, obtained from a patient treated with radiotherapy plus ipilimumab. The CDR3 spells CASSTGLSEAFF. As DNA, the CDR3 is TGTGCCAGCAGCACTGGACTGTCTGAAGCTTTCTTT.